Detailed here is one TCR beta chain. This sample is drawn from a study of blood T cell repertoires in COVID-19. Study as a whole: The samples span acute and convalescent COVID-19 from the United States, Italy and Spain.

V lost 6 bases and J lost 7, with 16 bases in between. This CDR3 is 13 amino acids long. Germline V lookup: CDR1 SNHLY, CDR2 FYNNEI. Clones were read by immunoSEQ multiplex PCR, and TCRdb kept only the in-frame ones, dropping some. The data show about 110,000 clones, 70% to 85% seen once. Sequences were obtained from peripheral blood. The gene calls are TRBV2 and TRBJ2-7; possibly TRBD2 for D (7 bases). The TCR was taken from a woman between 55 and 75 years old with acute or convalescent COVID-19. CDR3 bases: TGTGCCAGCAGGAGGGGGGGAGCTCTGGAGCAGTACTTC. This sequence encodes CASRRGGALEQYF. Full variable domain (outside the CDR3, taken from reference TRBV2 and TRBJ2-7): EPEVTQTPSHQVTQMGQEVILRCVPISNHLYFYWYRQILGQKVEFLVSFYNNEISEKSEIFDDQFSVERPDGSNFTLKIRSTKLEDSAMYFCASRRGGALEQYFGPGTRLTVT.